This T cell receptor beta chain was identified in a study of T-cell reconstitution after alpha-beta-depleted transplantation in children. Study-wide points: Surviving recipient T cells and thymic progenitors underlay high day-60 TCRbeta diversity in some patients.

Ten or more counts support this clonotype. Its antigen is unknown. Construction of the TCRbeta library involved unique molecular identifiers. TCRdb re-analysed the PCR reads in MiXCR, keeping a single row per CDR3 protein. The table shows hundreds of thousands of distinct CDR3 sequences, with roughly 14% occurring only once. The source material was PBMCs, sampled before TCRalphabeta/CD19-depleted stem cell transplant. This TCR came from a girl aged 2-15 years with congenital amegakaryocytic thrombocytopenia, due to receive a stem cell transplant.

CDR3 nucleotide sequence: TGCAGTGCAAGCCCGGGACTAGGTCAATTCTACGAGCAGTACTTC. Protein sequence: CSASPGLGQFYEQYF. This chain uses TRBV20-1 with TRBJ2-7, with 8 bases that match TRBD2. The V gene's germline CDR1 is DFQATT and CDR2 SNEGSKA (reference sequence). This CDR3 comprises 15 residues. J gave up 3 bases and V 6 bases, and 13 bases lay outside the gene matches.